The 5 T cell receptor beta chains below all came from one sample that was sequenced in a study of regulatory T cells in long-lasting Graves disease. Time point: newly diagnosed GD, antithyroid drugs for less than 3 months. Researchers made the TCR library from RNA that was extracted from PBMCs. Through Arm-PCR of CDR3 regions and iRepertoire HTBI primers, TCR beta libraries were built. From the multiplex PCR reads, TCRdb called clonotypes with MiXCR, one entry per CDR3 protein. The sample lists 300,000 to 450,000 distinct CDR3 sequences; about a sixth were seen once. This material consisted of peripheral blood mononuclear cells (PBMCs), taken at new diagnosis, from a patient treated with antithyroid drugs. The receptors come from a female donor with Graves disease.

This clonotype was seen repeatedly, ten times or more. The chain carries TRBV11-2 and TRBJ2-2; D might be TRBD1 or TRBD2, each matching 7 bases. The germline V gene encodes CDR1 SGHAT and CDR2 FQNNGV. Deletions cut 5 bases from V and 6 bases from J, with 22 bases between. CDR3 size: 17 residues. CDR3 residues: CASSRTRPRGRAGELFF. Written as DNA, the CDR3 is TGTGCCAGCAGCCGAACGCGACCCAGGGGGAGGGCCGGGGAGCTGTTTTTT.

This chain joins TRBV19 and TRBJ2-1; 11 nucleotides match TRBD2. Germline lookup yields CDR1 LNHDA and CDR2 SQIVND (reference sequence). The length of the CDR3 is 16 residues. Unmatched junction bases numbered 10, after V lost 5 bases and J lost 7 bases. The CDR3, as DNA: TGTGCCAGTAGTCCGGGACTAGCGGAGGGAGGGAATGAGCAGTTCTTC. It encodes CASSPGLAEGGNEQFF.

In its sample, this clonotype was seen many times. This chain joins TRBV11-2 and TRBJ1-1; 7 bases align to TRBD1. The CDR3 totals 15 residues. Germline assignment: CDR1 SGHAT and CDR2 FQNNGV. V lost 4 bases, J lost 3 bases, and 8 bases stayed unmatched. CDR3 amino acids: CASSSRKGQHTEAFF. DNA of the CDR3: TGTGCCAGCAGCTCACGAAAGGGACAGCACACTGAAGCTTTCTTT.

Ten or more counts support this clonotype. This chain uses TRBV28 with TRBJ1-4, with 9 bases that match TRBD1. Looked up from germline, CDR1 is MDHEN and CDR2 is SYDVKM. CDR3 length equals 15 residues. V lost 4 bases to trimming and J lost 2 bases; unmatched junction nucleotides: 2. The CDR3 spells CASSSTGGTNEKLFF. The CDR3 DNA reads as TGTGCCAGCAGTTCGACAGGGGGTACTAATGAAAAACTGTTTTTT.

The rearrangement links TRBV4-1 to TRBJ2-2; D gene unclear. From germline, CDR1 is MGHRA and CDR2 YSYEKL. The CDR3 totals 17 residues. Trimming pared 2 bases from V and 2 bases from J, leaving 15 bases between. The CDR3 region has the DNA TGCGCCAGCAGCCAACGGGCAAATACCCTAAACACCGGGGAGCTGTTTTTT. This codes for CASSQRANTLNTGELFF.